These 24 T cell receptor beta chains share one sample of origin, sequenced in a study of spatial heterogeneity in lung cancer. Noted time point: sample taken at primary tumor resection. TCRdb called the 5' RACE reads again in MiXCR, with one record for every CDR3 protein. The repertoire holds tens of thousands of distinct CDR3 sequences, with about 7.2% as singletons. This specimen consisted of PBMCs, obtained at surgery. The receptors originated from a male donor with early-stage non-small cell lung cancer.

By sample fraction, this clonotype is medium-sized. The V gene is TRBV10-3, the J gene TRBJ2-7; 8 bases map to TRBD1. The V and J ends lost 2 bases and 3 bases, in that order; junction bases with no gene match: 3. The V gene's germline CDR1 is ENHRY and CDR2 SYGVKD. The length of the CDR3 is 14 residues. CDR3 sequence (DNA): TGTGCCATCAGTGAGACAGGGGGGCACTACGAGCAGTACGTC. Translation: CAISETGGHYEQYV.

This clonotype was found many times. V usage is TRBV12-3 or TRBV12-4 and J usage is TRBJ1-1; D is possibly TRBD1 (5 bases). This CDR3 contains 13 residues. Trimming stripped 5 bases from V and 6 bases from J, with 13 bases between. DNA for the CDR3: TGTGCCAGCAGTCCGGGGACGGGCGCTGAAGCTTTCTTT. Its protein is CASSPGTGAEAFF.

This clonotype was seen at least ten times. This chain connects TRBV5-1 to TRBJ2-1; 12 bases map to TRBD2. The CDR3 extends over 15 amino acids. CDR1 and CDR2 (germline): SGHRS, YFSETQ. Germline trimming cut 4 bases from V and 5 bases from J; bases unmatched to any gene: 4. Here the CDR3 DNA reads TGCGCCAGCAGCGAGGGGACTAGCGGGCACAATGAGCAGTTCTTC. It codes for CASSEGTSGHNEQFF. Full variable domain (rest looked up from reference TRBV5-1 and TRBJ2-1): KAGVTQTPRYLIKTRGQQVTLSCSPISGHRSVSWYQQTPGQGLQFLFEYFSETQRNKGNFPGRFSGRQFSNSRSEMNVSTLELGDSALYLCASSEGTSGHNEQFFGPGTRLTVL.

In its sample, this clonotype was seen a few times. CDR3 residues: CASSSGPRSDTEAFF. In DNA, the CDR3 is TGCGCCAGCAGCTCCGGGCCTCGTAGTGACACTGAAGCTTTCTTT. The chain joins TRBV5-1 to TRBJ1-1; D call uncertain. CDR1 is SGHRS, CDR2 YFSETQ, per germline. This CDR3 is 15 amino acids long. Trimming removed 3 bases from V and 3 bases from J, with 15 bases in between.

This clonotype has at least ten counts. In nucleotides, the CDR3 is TGCGCCAGCAGCCAAGACCGAGCGGGAGGGGCCTACAATGAGCAGTTCTTC. It yields the protein CASSQDRAGGAYNEQFF. The chain is built from TRBV4-3 and TRBJ2-1; 10 positions match TRBD2. This CDR3 has 17 amino acids. The germline gives CDR1 LGHNA, CDR2 YSLEER. Losses at the gene ends were 0 bases for V and 2 bases for J; bases not matched to a gene: 4.

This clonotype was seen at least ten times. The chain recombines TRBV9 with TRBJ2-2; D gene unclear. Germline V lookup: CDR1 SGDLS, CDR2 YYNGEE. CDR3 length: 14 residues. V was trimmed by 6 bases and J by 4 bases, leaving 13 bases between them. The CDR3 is CASTPSGITGELFF. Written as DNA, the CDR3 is TGTGCCAGCACCCCTAGTGGTATCACCGGGGAGCTGTTTTTT.

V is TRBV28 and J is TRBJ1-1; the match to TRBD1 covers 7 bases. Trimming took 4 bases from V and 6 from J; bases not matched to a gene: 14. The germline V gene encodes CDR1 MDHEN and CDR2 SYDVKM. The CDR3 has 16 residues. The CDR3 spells CASSYVTPGGQSEAFF. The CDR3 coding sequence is TGTGCCAGCAGTTATGTGACACCAGGGGGGCAGTCTGAAGCTTTCTTT.

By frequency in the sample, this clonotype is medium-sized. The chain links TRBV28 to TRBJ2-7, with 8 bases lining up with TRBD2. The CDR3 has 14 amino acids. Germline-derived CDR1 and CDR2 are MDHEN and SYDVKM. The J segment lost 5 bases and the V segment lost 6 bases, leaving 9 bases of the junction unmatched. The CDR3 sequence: CASREGAGANEQYF. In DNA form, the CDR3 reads TGTGCCAGCAGGGAGGGAGCGGGAGCCAACGAGCAGTACTTC.

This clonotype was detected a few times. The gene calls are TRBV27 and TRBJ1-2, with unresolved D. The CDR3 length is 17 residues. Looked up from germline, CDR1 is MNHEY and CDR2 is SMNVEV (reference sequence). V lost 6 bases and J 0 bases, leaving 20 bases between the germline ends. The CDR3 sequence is CASSRNPSTFSNYGYTF. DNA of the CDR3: TGTGCCAGCAGCAGAAACCCCTCCACGTTTTCTAACTATGGCTACACCTTC.

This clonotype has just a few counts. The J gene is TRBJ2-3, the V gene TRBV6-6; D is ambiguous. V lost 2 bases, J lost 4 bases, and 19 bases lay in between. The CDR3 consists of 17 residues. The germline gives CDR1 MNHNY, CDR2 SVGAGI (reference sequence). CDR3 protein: CASSYPGLNPGADTQYF. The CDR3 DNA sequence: TGTGCCAGCAGTTACCCGGGCCTTAACCCCGGAGCAGATACGCAGTATTTT.

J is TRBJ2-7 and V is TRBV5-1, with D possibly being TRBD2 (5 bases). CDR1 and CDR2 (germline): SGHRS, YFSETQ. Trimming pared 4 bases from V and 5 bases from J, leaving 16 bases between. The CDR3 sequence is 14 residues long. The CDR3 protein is CASSEGAKGHEQYF. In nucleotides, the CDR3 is TGCGCCAGCAGCGAGGGAGCTAAGGGCCACGAGCAGTACTTC. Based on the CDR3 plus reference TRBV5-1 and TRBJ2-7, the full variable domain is KAGVTQTPRYLIKTRGQQVTLSCSPISGHRSVSWYQQTPGQGLQFLFEYFSETQRNKGNFPGRFSGRQFSNSRSEMNVSTLELGDSALYLCASSEGAKGHEQYFGPGTRLTVT.

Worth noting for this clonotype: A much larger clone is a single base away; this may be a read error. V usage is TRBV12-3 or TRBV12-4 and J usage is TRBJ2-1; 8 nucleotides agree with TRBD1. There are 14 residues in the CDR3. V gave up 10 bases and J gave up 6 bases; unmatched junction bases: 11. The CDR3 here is CANSLPQGANEQFF. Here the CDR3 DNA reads TGTGCCAACAGCCTACCCCAGGGGGCCAATGAGCAGTTCTTC.

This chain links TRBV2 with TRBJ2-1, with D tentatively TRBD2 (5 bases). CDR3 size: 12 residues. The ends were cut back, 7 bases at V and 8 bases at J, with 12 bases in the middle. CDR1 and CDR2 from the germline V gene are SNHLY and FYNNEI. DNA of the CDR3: TGTGCCAGCAACGGCGGGTTAGATGAGCAGTTCTTC. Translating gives CASNGGLDEQFF.

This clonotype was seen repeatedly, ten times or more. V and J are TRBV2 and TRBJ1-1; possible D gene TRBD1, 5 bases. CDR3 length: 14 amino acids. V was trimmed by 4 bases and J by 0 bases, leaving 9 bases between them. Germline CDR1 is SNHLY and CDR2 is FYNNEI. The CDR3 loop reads CASSGQSMNTEAFF. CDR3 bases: TGTGCCAGCAGTGGACAGAGCATGAACACTGAAGCTTTCTTT.

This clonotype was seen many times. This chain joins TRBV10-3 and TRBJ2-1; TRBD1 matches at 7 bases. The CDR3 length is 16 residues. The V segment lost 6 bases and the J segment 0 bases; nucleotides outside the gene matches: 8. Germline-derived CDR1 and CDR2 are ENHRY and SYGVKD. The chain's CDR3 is CAIRGWTGGSYNEQFF. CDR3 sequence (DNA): TGTGCCATCAGGGGCTGGACAGGAGGCTCCTACAATGAGCAGTTCTTC.

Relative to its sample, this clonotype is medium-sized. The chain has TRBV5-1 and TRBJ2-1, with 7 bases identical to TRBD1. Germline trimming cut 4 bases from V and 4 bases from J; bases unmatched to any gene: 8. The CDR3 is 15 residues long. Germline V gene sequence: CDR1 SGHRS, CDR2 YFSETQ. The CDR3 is CASSLTGTVYNEQFF. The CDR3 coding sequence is TGCGCCAGCAGCCTAACCGGGACAGTTTACAATGAGCAGTTCTTC.

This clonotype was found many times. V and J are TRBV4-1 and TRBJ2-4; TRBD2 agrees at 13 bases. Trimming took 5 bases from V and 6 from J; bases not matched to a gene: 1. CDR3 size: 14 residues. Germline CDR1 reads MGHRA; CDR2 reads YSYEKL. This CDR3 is CASSWTSGGNIQYF. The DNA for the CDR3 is TGCGCCAGCAGCTGGACTAGCGGGGGAAACATTCAGTACTTC.

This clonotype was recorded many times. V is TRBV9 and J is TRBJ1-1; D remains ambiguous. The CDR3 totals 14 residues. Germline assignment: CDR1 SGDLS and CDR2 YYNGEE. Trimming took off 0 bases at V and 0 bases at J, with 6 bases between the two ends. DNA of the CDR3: TGTGCCAGCAGCGTAGGACCGATGAACACTGAAGCTTTCTTT. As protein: CASSVGPMNTEAFF.

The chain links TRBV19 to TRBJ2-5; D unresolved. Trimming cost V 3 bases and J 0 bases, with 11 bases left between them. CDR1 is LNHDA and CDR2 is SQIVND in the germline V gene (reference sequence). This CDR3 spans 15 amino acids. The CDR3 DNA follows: TGTGCCAGTAGTATGGATAATAGGTACCAAGAGACCCAGTACTTC. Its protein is CASSMDNRYQETQYF.

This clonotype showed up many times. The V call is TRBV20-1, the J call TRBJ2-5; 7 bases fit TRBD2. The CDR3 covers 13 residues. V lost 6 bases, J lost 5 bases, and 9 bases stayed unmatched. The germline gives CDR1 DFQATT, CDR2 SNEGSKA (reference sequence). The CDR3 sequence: CSAPQSGEETQYF. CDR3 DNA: TGCAGTGCCCCCCAGAGCGGGGAGGAGACCCAGTACTTC.

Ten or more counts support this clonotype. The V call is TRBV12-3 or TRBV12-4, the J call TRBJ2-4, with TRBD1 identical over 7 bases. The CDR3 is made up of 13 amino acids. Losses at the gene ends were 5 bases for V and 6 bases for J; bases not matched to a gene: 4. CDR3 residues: CASSTGDGNIQYF. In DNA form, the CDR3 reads TGTGCCAGCAGTACAGGGGACGGAAACATTCAGTACTTC.

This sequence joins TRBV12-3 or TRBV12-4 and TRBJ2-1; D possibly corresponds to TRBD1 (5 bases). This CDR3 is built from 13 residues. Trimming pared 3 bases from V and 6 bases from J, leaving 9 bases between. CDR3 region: CASSFRAVNEQFF. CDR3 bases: TGTGCCAGCAGTTTCAGGGCTGTCAATGAGCAGTTCTTC.

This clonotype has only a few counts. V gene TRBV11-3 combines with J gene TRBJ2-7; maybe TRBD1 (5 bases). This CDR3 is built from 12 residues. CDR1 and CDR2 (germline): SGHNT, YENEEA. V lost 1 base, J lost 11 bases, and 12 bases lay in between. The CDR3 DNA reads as TGTGCCAGCAGCTTAGGACAGATCGAAGAGTACTTC. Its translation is CASSLGQIEEYF.

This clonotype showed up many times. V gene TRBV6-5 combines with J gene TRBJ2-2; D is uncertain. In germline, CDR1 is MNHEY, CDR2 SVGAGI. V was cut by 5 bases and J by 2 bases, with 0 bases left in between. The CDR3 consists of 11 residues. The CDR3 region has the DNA TGTGCCAGCAGTAACACCGGGGAGCTGTTTTTT. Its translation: CASSNTGELFF.